These T cell receptor beta chains were read from a single sample in a study of control samples from healthy donors and cancer patients. TCRdb keeps only in-frame clones here, not all; method: immunoSEQ multiplex PCR. Of tens of thousands of clones in the sample, 90% to 95% were seen once. The sequenced sample consisted of blood. These receptors all come from a man in his thirties or forties in good health. Each CDR3 is given with its conserved first and last residue. D genes are given only for firm matches. Clone size is given for some rows only: seen once, a few or many times, or a class if the clone is expanded.

len,abundance,v_gene,j_gene,d_gene,CDR3aa,CDR3nt
11,.,TRBV5-1,TRBJ2-5,.,CASRGQETQYF,TGCGCCAGCAGGGGCCAAGAGACCCAGTACTTC
14,.,TRBV7-3,TRBJ2-1,.,CASSSSGTTNEQFF,TGTGCCAGCAGCTCGTCCGGGACCACCAATGAGCAGTTCTTC
12,.,TRBV28,TRBJ2-2,.,CASRWDGGELFF,TGTGCCAGCAGGTGGGACGGCGGGGAGCTGTTTTTT
15,.,TRBV6-5,TRBJ1-1,.,CASSYTGRVNTEAFF,TGTGCCAGCAGTTATACAGGGAGGGTGAACACTGAAGCTTTCTTT
14,once,TRBV9,TRBJ1-1,.,CASSGEGSWTEAFF,TGTGCCAGCAGCGGGGAGGGGAGTTGGACTGAAGCTTTCTTT
17,.,TRBV19,TRBJ1-5,.,CASSPLLEFYSNQPQHF,TGTGCCAGTAGTCCCCTCTTGGAATTTTATAGCAATCAGCCCCAGCATTTT
15,.,TRBV7-2,TRBJ2-7,.,CASSLEGRVSYEQYF,TGTGCCAGCAGCTTAGAGGGCAGGGTGTCCTACGAGCAGTACTTC
15,.,TRBV6-2/TRBV6-3,TRBJ2-1,TRBD2,CASSSGAGGWNEQFF,TGTGCCAGCAGTTCAGGAGCGGGAGGATGGAATGAGCAGTTCTTC
13,.,TRBV6-5,TRBJ1-1,.,CASIVVMNTEAFF,TGTGCCAGCATAGTTGTGATGAACACTGAAGCTTTCTTT
15,.,TRBV4-3,TRBJ1-4,.,CASSQGTPTNEKLFF,TGCGCCAGCAGCCAAGGGACTCCAACTAATGAAAAACTGTTTTTT
17,once,TRBV5-1,TRBJ2-7,TRBD1,CASSPNPTGVPSYEQYF,TGCGCCAGCAGCCCCAACCCGACAGGGGTACCATCCTACGAGCAGTACTTC
13,.,TRBV14,TRBJ2-7,TRBD2,CASRRGREYEQYF,TGTGCCAGCAGGCGCGGGAGGGAGTACGAGCAGTACTTC
15,.,TRBV5-4,TRBJ2-5,.,CASSSTVGREETQYF,TGTGCCAGCAGCTCCACCGTGGGGAGAGAAGAGACCCAGTACTTC
16,.,TRBV18,TRBJ1-1,.,CASSPAEGGRYTEAFF,TGTGCCAGCTCCCCCGCCGAGGGGGGGCGGTACACTGAAGCTTTCTTT
16,.,TRBV6-6,TRBJ1-3,.,CASSYSGDSSGNTIYF,TGTGCCAGCAGTTACAGTGGGGATAGCTCTGGAAACACCATATATTTT
11,.,TRBV11-2,TRBJ2-1,.,CASSFFNEQFF,TGTGCCAGCAGCTTTTTCAATGAGCAGTTCTTC
15,.,TRBV28,TRBJ2-2,.,CASSLPGTPTGELFF,TGTGCCAGCAGTTTACCCGGGACACCTACCGGGGAGCTGTTTTTT
19,once,TRBV11-2,TRBJ2-3,TRBD2,CASSLGRGTSGRGRDTQYF,TGTGCCAGCAGCTTAGGGCGAGGGACTAGCGGGAGAGGAAGAGATACGCAGTATTTT
13,.,TRBV12-3/TRBV12-4,TRBJ1-5,TRBD1,CASRQGARQPQHF,TGTGCCAGCAGACAGGGGGCGCGGCAGCCCCAGCATTTT
15,.,TRBV11-2,TRBJ1-2,TRBD1,CASSPKGQGMGGYTF,TGTGCCAGCAGCCCTAAGGGACAGGGGATGGGCGGCTACACCTTC
14,.,TRBV9,TRBJ2-1,TRBD2,CASSVSGAINEQFF,TGTGCCAGCAGCGTAAGCGGGGCTATCAATGAGCAGTTCTTC
14,once,TRBV27,TRBJ2-7,.,CASSLRDFPYEQYF,TGTGCCAGCAGTCTCCGGGATTTCCCCTACGAGCAGTACTTC
14,.,TRBV5-6,TRBJ2-5,.,CASSSDSRPETQYF,TGTGCCAGCAGTTCGGACTCTCGTCCGGAGACCCAGTACTTC
15,.,TRBV27,TRBJ1-6,.,CASSFSRAGNSPLHF,TGTGCCAGCAGTTTTTCCAGGGCTGGGAATTCACCCCTCCACTTT
17,.,TRBV7-8,TRBJ2-7,TRBD2,CASSRAPLAGEEGEQYF,TGTGCCAGCAGCCGAGCCCCCCTAGCGGGAGAGGAAGGCGAGCAGTACTTC
12,.,TRBV27,TRBJ2-5,.,CASSGLGGTQYF,TGTGCCAGCAGTGGACTTGGTGGGACCCAGTACTTC
14,.,TRBV5-4,TRBJ1-2,TRBD1,CASTGQGGDYGYTF,TGTGCCAGCACCGGACAGGGGGGGGACTATGGCTACACCTTC
16,.,TRBV6-6,TRBJ2-1,.,CASSYLDPISYNEQFF,TGTGCCAGCAGTTACCTTGACCCGATCTCCTACAATGAGCAGTTCTTC
14,.,TRBV9,TRBJ1-6,.,CASSVEGFNSPLHF,TGTGCCAGCAGCGTAGAGGGTTTCAATTCACCCCTCCACTTT
14,.,TRBV5-4,TRBJ2-5,TRBD1,CASSMGQLQETQYF,TGTGCCAGCAGCATGGGACAGTTACAAGAGACCCAGTACTTC
17,.,TRBV28,TRBJ1-6,TRBD1,CASSFRDRGNWDSPLHF,TGTGCCAGCAGTTTCCGGGACAGGGGTAACTGGGATTCACCCCTCCACTTT